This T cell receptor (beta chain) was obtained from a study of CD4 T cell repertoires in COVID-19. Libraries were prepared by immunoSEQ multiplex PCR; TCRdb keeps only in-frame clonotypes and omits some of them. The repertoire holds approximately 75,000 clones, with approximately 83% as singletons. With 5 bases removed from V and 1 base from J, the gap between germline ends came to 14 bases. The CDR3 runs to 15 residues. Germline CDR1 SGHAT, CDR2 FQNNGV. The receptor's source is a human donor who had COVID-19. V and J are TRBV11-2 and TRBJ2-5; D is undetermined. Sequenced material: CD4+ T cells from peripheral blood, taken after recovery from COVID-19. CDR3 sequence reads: CASSPELWAQETQYF. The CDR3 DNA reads TGTGCCAGCAGCCCCGAGCTATGGGCCCAAGAGACCCAGTACTTC.